The T cell receptor (beta chain) under discussion was sequenced for a study of T cells expressing NK-cell markers (dated by TCRdb to the early 2020s). Describing the broader study: In sorted CD3+CD56+NKG2C+, CD3+CD56+NKG2C- and CD3+CD56-NKG2C+ T-cell subsets from eight donors, TCR beta-chain repertoires were profiled. Among the eight sequenced donors, seven were HCMV-seropositive and one was HCMV-seronegative. The eight sequenced donors were randomly selected healthy volunteers, three men and five women. The libraries were sequenced on Illumina HiSeq 2000/2500, MiSeq or NextSeq, producing 2 x 150 bp reads.

The sequencer listed for this sample is Illumina HiSeq 2000. 5'RACE template switching, by which a universal primer site and unique molecular identifiers were added, was used to make TCR beta cDNA libraries. Synthesis of cDNA was primed from the TCR beta constant segment and was followed by two consecutive PCR amplification steps. The authors' analysis ran thus. MIGEC handled demultiplexing of the reads and grouping by UMI, while MiTCR was used to assemble and quantify clonotypes. To remove erroneous sequences, TCR cDNA sequences were retained only when supported by two or more reads. The tcR package was used for downstream repertoire analysis, and clonotypes were matched across fractions by CDR3 nucleotide sequence plus V segment. VDJmatch was used to annotate antigen specificity against VDJdb, with one amino acid substitution in CDR3 permitted. TCRdb reprocessed the reads, reporting each CDR3 protein sequence once and no DNA. The V and J calls follow TCRdb's processing rather than the paper's. The table kept for this sample lists 150,000 to 160,000 distinct CDR3 sequences. Approximately 35% of the sample lies in the top ten.

On this clonotype: It lacks a known antigen.

To determine HCMV serostatus, a commercial ELISA kit was used to detect HCMV-specific IgG in serum. Ficoll density gradient centrifugation was used to isolate peripheral blood mononuclear cells from blood. Results and caveats for the whole study, not just this receptor: Those dominant clonotypes were again the most abundant among CD3+CD56-NKG2C+ cells in a few donors, at about 28.3-65%. It remained unclear whether the expanded NKG2C-expressing T cell clones were specific for HCMV antigens. In 5 to 7 donors, the dominant CD3+CD56+NKG2C+ clonotypes ranked among the top 10 CD8+ clonotypes, making up about 1.0-7.5% of CD8+ T cells.

Input material: blood T cells: a sorted CD56 or NKG2C T cell subset, CD4+ or CD8+ T cells, or bulk PBMC T cells (not recorded which). The TCR was taken from a woman between 50 and 59 years old in good health. Donor details come from another sample of the same person, matched by shared clones.

The CDR3 has the sequence CASSFGGQGDGYTF. Recombination joined TRBV7-9 with TRBJ1-2; TCRdb names TRBD1, which stays unverified in the absence of DNA. The CDR1 and CDR2 encoded by the germline V gene (reference sequence) are SEHNR and FQNEAQ. The CDR3, cysteine through phenylalanine, is 14 amino acids long. DNA is not on record.